This TCR beta chain was retrieved from a study of control samples from healthy donors and cancer patients. Libraries were prepared by immunoSEQ multiplex PCR; TCRdb keeps only in-frame clonotypes and omits some of them. Here the sample spans some 96,000 clones, roughly 87% being singletons. The CDR3 consists of 15 residues. From germline, CDR1 is MNHEY and CDR2 SVGAGI. The V end was cut by 6 bases, the J end by 4 bases, with 19 bases between. The origin of this receptor is a woman aged 45-60 years in good health. The chain carries TRBV6-5 and TRBJ2-7; TRBD1 might be the D (6 bases). Sequences were obtained from blood. The CDR3 loop is CASRPGTNSVYEQYF. The CDR3 DNA reads as TGTGCCAGCAGACCCGGGACAAACTCGGTTTACGAGCAGTACTTC.